These 26 T cell receptor beta chains share one sample of origin, sequenced in a study of blood T cell repertoires in COVID-19 (dated by TCRdb to the early 2020s). Receptor libraries were prepared by the immunoSEQ multiplex PCR assay. TCRdb took this table from immuneACCESS and kept in-frame rearrangements with V and J called. Such tables lack part of the clones; where checked against another copy, unresolved V genes explain under half of the gap, and the rest is unexplained. The sample table contains approximately 34,000 clones; only one count was recorded for over 75% of them. Jointly, the top ten make up around a tenth of the sample. The sequenced sample consisted of peripheral blood. These receptor sequences come from a human donor in a cohort sampled during active COVID-19.

The chain combines TRBV6-2 or TRBV6-3 with TRBJ2-1; 9 bases agree with TRBD2. With V trimmed by 5 bases and J by 3 bases, 8 bases remained unmatched. The CDR3 contains 16 residues. CDR1 MNHEY and CDR2 SVGEGT come from the germline V gene. The CDR3 loop is CASSTTLAGSYNEQFF. CDR3 sequence (DNA): TGTGCCAGCAGTACAACTCTAGCGGGGAGCTACAATGAGCAGTTCTTC.

The chain couples TRBV6-6 to TRBJ1-2, with 7 bases fitting TRBD1. The V gene end was trimmed by 7 bases and the J gene end by 2 bases; junction bases not matched to a gene: 10. This CDR3 region has 15 residues. From germline, CDR1 is MNHNY and CDR2 SVGAGI (reference sequence). The CDR3 loop is CASTKGAAENYGYTF. As DNA, the CDR3 is TGTGCCAGCACCAAGGGGGCCGCCGAGAACTATGGCTACACCTTC.

V usage is TRBV5-1 and J usage is TRBJ1-2; 10 bases match TRBD1. The CDR3 consists of 13 residues. V was pared by 4 bases and J by 8 bases, with 5 bases of the junction left unmatched. In germline, CDR1 is SGHRS, CDR2 YFSETQ. The CDR3 is CASSRTGGEGYTF. As DNA, the CDR3 is TGCGCCAGCAGCCGGACAGGGGGAGAGGGCTACACCTTC.

The chain is built from TRBV5-4 and TRBJ1-1; 7 bases fit TRBD1. V was pared by 4 bases and J by 4 bases, with 7 bases of the junction left unmatched. Germline CDR1 reads SGHNT; CDR2 reads YYREEE (reference sequence). This CDR3 contains 14 residues. The CDR3 region has the DNA TGTGCCAGCAGCCCAGCCCAGGGGGGCACTGAAGCTTTCTTT. Amino acid sequence: CASSPAQGGTEAFF.

This clone appeared once. V gene TRBV6-1 combines with J gene TRBJ1-1; TRBD1 is a possible D gene (5 bases). The germline V and J ends were trimmed by 2 bases and 4 bases, with 11 bases remaining between them. This CDR3 is built from 14 residues. Germline CDR1 MNHNS, CDR2 SASEGT. For the CDR3, the DNA is TGTGCCAGCAGTGAAACTGGGGGGGGCACTGAAGCTTTCTTT. Its protein is CASSETGGGTEAFF.

CDR3 sequence (DNA): TGTGCCGACAGGGGCAACTATGGCTACACCTTC. Amino acid sequence: CADRGNYGYTF. The V and J genes are TRBV7-2 and TRBJ1-2; 8 nucleotides line up with TRBD1. The trim removed 11 bases at V and 2 bases at J, leaving 1 base unmatched. The CDR3 extends over 11 amino acids. Germline V gene data show CDR1 as SGHTA and CDR2 as FQGNSA.

This rearrangement joins TRBV24-1 to TRBJ2-3; perhaps TRBD2 as D (6 bases). With 0 bases removed from V and 4 bases from J, the gap between germline ends came to 13 bases. This CDR3 comprises 16 residues. CDR1 and CDR2 from the germline V gene are KGHDR and SFDVKD. The chain's CDR3 is CATSDLGRTGADTQYF. The DNA for the CDR3 is TGTGCCACCAGTGATTTGGGACGGACGGGAGCAGATACGCAGTATTTT.

This chain joins TRBV2 and TRBJ1-3, with D possibly matching TRBD1 (6 bases). Per germline, CDR1 SNHLY and CDR2 FYNNEI. The length of the CDR3 is 17 residues. The V end was cut by 2 bases, the J end by 2 bases, with 16 bases between. For the CDR3, the DNA is TGTGCCAGCAGTGAACGCAGGGGACTATGGACTGGAAACACCATATATTTT. This sequence encodes CASSERRGLWTGNTIYF.

V usage is TRBV9 and J usage is TRBJ2-7, with 12 nucleotides matching TRBD2. Germline V gene sequence: CDR1 SGDLS, CDR2 YYNGEE. The CDR3 has 16 amino acids. V shed 4 bases and J 5 bases; nucleotides not matched to a gene: 10. The CDR3, as DNA: TGTGCCAGCAGCATGTCTCGGACTAGCGGGACCCACGAGCAGTACTTC. Translating it yields CASSMSRTSGTHEQYF.

V is TRBV19 and J is TRBJ1-2; TRBD1 matches 7 bases. The CDR3 length is 14 residues. Germline CDR1 and CDR2: LNHDA and SQIVND (reference sequence). V gave up 4 bases and J gave up 7 bases; unmatched junction bases: 9. CDR3 sequence reads: CASSSLGQQAGYTF. CDR3 in DNA: TGTGCCAGTAGTAGCTTGGGACAGCAGGCTGGCTACACCTTC.

This clone has just one count. The CDR3 DNA reads TGTGCCAGCAGCCCACCAACAGGGTTGGCCACTGAAGCTTTCTTT. This gives the protein CASSPPTGLATEAFF. V usage is TRBV3-1 (or the pseudogene TRBV3-2) and J usage is TRBJ1-1; weak D call: TRBD1 (6 bases). CDR3 size: 15 residues. V gave up 4 bases and J gave up 4 bases, with 16 bases separating them. Germline V gives CDR1 LGHDT, CDR2 YNNKEL (reference sequence).

The chain carries TRBV5-1 and TRBJ2-5; 10 nucleotides line up with TRBD2. V was pared by 4 bases and J by 4 bases, with 4 bases of the junction left unmatched. The CDR3 consists of 14 residues. Looked up from germline, CDR1 is SGHRS and CDR2 is YFSETQ. In DNA form, the CDR3 reads TGCGCCAGCAGCAGCGGGGGGGCCGGAGAGACCCAGTACTTC. Encoded protein: CASSSGGAGETQYF.

The chain carries TRBV4-1 and TRBJ2-7, with D perhaps TRBD1 (6 bases). The V gene lost 0 bases and the J gene lost 3 bases, with 18 bases spanning the gap. The germline V gene has CDR1 MGHRA and CDR2 YSYEKL. This CDR3 contains 17 residues. This CDR3 is CASSQDLWGLLDYEQYF. The CDR3 DNA reads TGCGCCAGCAGCCAAGATCTCTGGGGGCTACTCGACTACGAGCAGTACTTC.

The table lists this clone with a count of one. V and J are TRBV27 and TRBJ2-2; D unresolved. The germline V and J ends were trimmed by 3 bases and 8 bases, with 7 bases remaining between them. The V gene's germline CDR1 is MNHEY and CDR2 SMNVEV (reference sequence). The CDR3 is made up of 12 amino acids. CDR3 sequence: CASSFFAGELFF. The CDR3, as DNA: TGTGCCAGCAGTTTTTTTGCGGGGGAGCTGTTTTTT.

The chain has TRBV6-5 and TRBJ2-2; weak D call: TRBD1 (5 bases). There are 11 residues in the CDR3. In germline, CDR1 is MNHEY, CDR2 SVGAGI. Trimming shortened V by 6 bases and J by 15 bases, and 14 bases separated the two germline ends. CDR3 region: CASRGQGSVFF. Written as DNA, the CDR3 is TGTGCCAGCAGGGGGCAGGGTTCGGTGTTTTTT.

J is TRBJ2-1 and V is TRBV5-1; no definite D call. Germline V gene data show CDR1 as SGHRS and CDR2 as YFSETQ. The CDR3 length is 13 residues. V lost 2 bases to trimming and J lost 9 bases, with 12 bases between them. The CDR3 DNA is TGCGCCAGCAGCTTAACTGGAGTAGGTGAGCAGTTCTTC. Amino acids: CASSLTGVGEQFF.

V and J are TRBV4-1 and TRBJ2-3; D perhaps matches TRBD2 (7 bases). V was shortened by 0 bases and J by 2 bases, with 15 bases between the two germline ends. This CDR3 has 17 residues. The germline V gene has CDR1 MGHRA and CDR2 YSYEKL. CDR3 amino acids: CASSQESRGAITDTQYF. In nucleotides, the CDR3 is TGCGCCAGCAGCCAAGAATCACGGGGGGCAATCACAGATACGCAGTATTTT.

CDR3 DNA: TGTGCCAGCAGGCTCCACGGAGCGGGAGGGCAAGGGGAGCTGTTTTTT. This sequence encodes CASRLHGAGGQGELFF. The chain joins TRBV2 to TRBJ2-2; TRBD2 matches 10 bases. V was clipped by 6 bases and J by 8 bases; unmatched bases: 12. Germline loops: CDR1 SNHLY, CDR2 FYNNEI. The CDR3 sequence is 16 residues long. Full variable domain (missing parts from reference TRBV2 and TRBJ2-2): EPEVTQTPSHQVTQMGQEVILRCVPISNHLYFYWYRQILGQKVEFLVSFYNNEISEKSEIFDDQFSVERPDGSNFTLKIRSTKLEDSAMYFCASRLHGAGGQGELFFGEGSRLTVL.

The V call is TRBV28, the J call TRBJ1-1, with 10 bases that match TRBD1. Per the germline V gene, CDR1 is MDHEN and CDR2 is SYDVKM. V trimming: 6 bases; J trimming: 8 bases; junction bases outside the gene matches: 0. This CDR3 region has 11 residues. The CDR3 spells CASRDRGEAFF. In DNA form, the CDR3 reads TGTGCCAGCAGGGACAGGGGGGAAGCTTTCTTT. The full variable domain, completed using reference TRBV28 and TRBJ1-1, is DVKVTQSSRYLVKRTGEKVFLECVQDMDHENMFWYRQDPGLGLRLIYFSYDVKMKEKGDIPEGYSVSREKKERFSLILESASTNQTSMYLCASRDRGEAFFGQGTRLTVV.

This clone was seen just once. The chain links TRBV7-9 to TRBJ2-1; 7 nucleotides agree with TRBD1. V trimming: 2 bases; J trimming: 5 bases; junction bases outside the gene matches: 12. This CDR3 has 17 residues. Germline V gene sequence: CDR1 SEHNR, CDR2 FQNEAQ (reference sequence). The DNA of the CDR3 is TGTGCCAGCAGCTTAACGGGAACGACAGGGAAGGACAATGAGCAGTTCTTC. Protein product: CASSLTGTTGKDNEQFF.

The chain couples TRBV7-8 to TRBJ1-3; a weak D match, TRBD1 (6 bases). V was cut by 4 bases and J by 2 bases, with 12 bases left in between. The V gene's germline CDR1 is SGHVS and CDR2 FQNEAQ. The CDR3 is 15 amino acids. Written as DNA, the CDR3 is TGTGCCAGCAGCTCCCAGGGGAGCCCTGGAAACACCATATATTTT. This translates into CASSSQGSPGNTIYF.

This clone was detected only once. J is TRBJ1-2 and V is TRBV5-5; possible D gene TRBD1, 6 bases. The CDR3 consists of 15 residues. V lost 9 bases to trimming and J lost 2 bases, with 20 bases between them. From germline, CDR1 is SGHKS and CDR2 YYEKEE (reference sequence). CDR3 residues: CATFTRDKQNYGYTF. The CDR3 DNA reads TGTGCCACCTTTACCCGGGACAAGCAAAACTATGGCTACACCTTC.

This clone came up once. The chain joins TRBV9 to TRBJ1-4, with D hard to call. CDR1 SGDLS and CDR2 YYNGEE come from the germline V gene. With 2 bases removed from V and 2 bases from J, the gap between germline ends came to 19 bases. There are 18 residues in the CDR3. The DNA of the CDR3 is TGTGCCAGCAGCGTCAGCCCGGCCGCAGAGGAGACTAATGAAAAACTGTTTTTT. This encodes CASSVSPAAEETNEKLFF.

This clone has a single count. The rearrangement joins TRBV27 to TRBJ2-2; TRBD1 matches 10 bases. CDR3 size: 14 residues. The V gene's germline CDR1 is MNHEY and CDR2 SMNVEV (reference sequence). V trimming: 5 bases; J trimming: 4 bases; junction bases outside the gene matches: 1. Here the CDR3 DNA reads TGTGCCAGCAGTCGGACAGGGGGCACCGGGGAGCTGTTTTTT. It translates to CASSRTGGTGELFF.

Worth noting for this clone: The sample holds other DNA sequences that translate to the same CDR3. This chain uses TRBV30 with TRBJ2-7; 7 bases agree with TRBD1. CDR1 GTSNPN and CDR2 SVGIG come from the germline V gene (reference sequence). The junction had 1 base not matched to a gene; V was cut back by 5 bases and J by 3 bases. The CDR3 length is 11 residues. CDR3 residues: CAWRDSYEQYF. The DNA of the CDR3 is TGTGCCTGGCGGGACAGCTACGAGCAGTACTTC.

The chain uses TRBV11-2 and TRBJ2-3; 10 bases map to TRBD2. V was clipped by 2 bases and J by 2 bases; unmatched bases: 4. The length of the CDR3 is 16 residues. The V gene's germline CDR1 is SGHAT and CDR2 FQNNGV. The CDR3 loop is CASSLLAGGYTDTQYF. CDR3 nucleotide sequence: TGTGCCAGCAGCTTATTAGCGGGAGGATACACAGATACGCAGTATTTT. Variable domain in full (rest from reference TRBV11-2 and TRBJ2-3): EAGVAQSPRYKIIEKRQSVAFWCNPISGHATLYWYQQILGQGPKLLIQFQNNGVVDDSQLPKDRFSAERLKGVDSTLKIQPAKLEDSAVYLCASSLLAGGYTDTQYFGPGTRLTVL.